This passage covers 20 T cell receptor beta chains from one sample sequenced in a study of early T cells in non-severe SARS-CoV-2 infection. A single record per CDR3 protein comes from TCRdb applying MiXCR to the 5' RACE reads. The repertoire holds under 70,000 distinct CDR3 sequences, with more than 12% as singletons. Sequencing used whole blood, obtained at baseline. All receptors come from an adult who was a healthcare worker with PCR-confirmed SARS-CoV-2 infection or an uninfected control (not recorded which).

This clonotype was seen many times. The V and J genes are TRBV27 and TRBJ1-5; D is ambiguous. Germline V gives CDR1 MNHEY, CDR2 SMNVEV (reference sequence). The germline V and J ends were trimmed by 4 bases and 3 bases, with 7 bases remaining between them. The CDR3 spans 13 residues. The CDR3, as DNA: TGTGCCAGCAGTTGGGAATACAATCAGCCCCAGCATTTT. This gives the protein CASSWEYNQPQHF.

In its sample, this clonotype was seen a few times. V is TRBV18 and J is TRBJ1-5; weak D call: TRBD1 (6 bases). The CDR3 contains 14 residues. Germline V CDR1 and CDR2: KGHSH, LQKENI. With 6 bases removed from V and 5 bases from J, the gap between germline ends came to 14 bases. In DNA form, the CDR3 reads TGTGCCAGCTCGCAAAGGGGGGGTGATCAGCCCCAGCATTTT. As protein: CASSQRGGDQPQHF.

This clonotype was counted between two and nine times. The rearrangement links TRBV20-1 to TRBJ2-3; TRBD1 might be the D (6 bases). Germline V gene lookup returns CDR1 DFQATT and CDR2 SNEGSKA (reference sequence). With 0 bases removed from V and 0 bases from J, the gap between germline ends came to 13 bases. This CDR3 has 16 residues. The CDR3 nucleotides read TGCAGTGCTAGAGATCTGCCAGGGGCGAGCACAGATACGCAGTATTTT. This codes for CSARDLPGASTDTQYF.

This chain connects TRBV6-5 to TRBJ2-7, with a tentative D call TRBD1 (6 bases). With 3 bases removed from V and 0 bases from J, the gap between germline ends came to 15 bases. Germline lookup yields CDR1 MNHEY and CDR2 SVGAGI. This CDR3 contains 16 residues. Written as DNA, the CDR3 is TGTGCCAGCAGTTATAGGTTGGGGACAACCTCCTACGAGCAGTACTTC. This translates into CASSYRLGTTSYEQYF.

The J gene is TRBJ1-2, the V gene TRBV10-3; D possibly corresponds to TRBD1 (5 bases). This CDR3 spans 14 amino acids. CDR1 ENHRY and CDR2 SYGVKD come from the germline V gene. V lost 2 bases and J lost 4, with 11 bases in between. CDR3 sequence reads: CAISERGAGYGYTF. In DNA, the CDR3 is TGTGCCATCAGTGAGCGAGGGGCCGGCTATGGCTACACCTTC.

This clonotype was recorded at least ten times. The chain employs TRBV19 and TRBJ2-2; D is unclear. The germline gives CDR1 LNHDA, CDR2 SQIVND (reference sequence). V was clipped by 2 bases and J by 5 bases, with 0 bases between them. This CDR3 is 11 amino acids long. The chain's CDR3 is CASSITGELFF. The DNA for the CDR3 is TGTGCCAGTAGTATAACCGGGGAGCTGTTTTTT.

Written as DNA, the CDR3 is TGCGCCAGCACCCTAATACAGGGGCCAGAGACCCAGTACTTC. Protein product: CASTLIQGPETQYF. This chain uses TRBV5-1 with TRBJ2-5, with 7 bases lining up with TRBD1. Trimming removed 6 bases from V and 4 bases from J; junction bases left unmatched: 9. The CDR3 runs to 14 residues. In germline, CDR1 is SGHRS, CDR2 YFSETQ.

This clonotype came up many times. V usage is TRBV7-9 and J usage is TRBJ2-3, with 13 bases lining up with TRBD2. The CDR3 spans 15 residues. Germline V lookup: CDR1 SEHNR, CDR2 FQNEAQ (reference sequence). With V trimmed by 5 bases and J by 3 bases, 2 bases remained unmatched. CDR3 DNA sequence: TGTGCCAGCAGCCGGGGACTAGCGGGGACAGATACGCAGTATTTT. As protein: CASSRGLAGTDTQYF.

This clonotype occurred a few times. V usage is TRBV7-3 and J usage is TRBJ1-1, with D possibly TRBD1 on 5 matching bases. Germline V gives CDR1 SGHTA, CDR2 FQGTGA. The V gene lost 3 bases and the J gene lost 1 base, with 9 bases spanning the gap. This CDR3 region has 14 residues. CDR3 nucleotide sequence: TGTGCCAGCAGCTTGGCAGGGACGAACACTGAAGCTTTCTTT. It yields the protein CASSLAGTNTEAFF.

This clonotype appeared a few times. V gene TRBV20-1 combines with J gene TRBJ2-1; D ambiguous. CDR3 length: 12 residues. The V end lost 5 bases, the J end lost 6 bases, and 11 bases lay between the germline ends. Germline CDR1 and CDR2: DFQATT and SNEGSKA (reference sequence). The CDR3 sequence is CSALRTFNEQFF. The CDR3 bases are TGCAGTGCTCTCAGGACCTTCAATGAGCAGTTCTTC.

V and J are TRBV18 and TRBJ2-7, with D unresolved. Germline V lookup: CDR1 KGHSH, CDR2 LQKENI. The CDR3 has 15 residues. Between the trimmed V and J ends, which lost 3 bases and 0 bases, there was a span of 12 bases. The CDR3 coding sequence is TGTGCCAGCTCACCCTATAGGAGATCCTCCTACGAGCAGTACTTC. As protein: CASSPYRRSSYEQYF.

This clonotype has at least ten counts. This chain connects TRBV6-5 to TRBJ1-6; no definite D call. Germline V lookup: CDR1 MNHEY, CDR2 SVGAGI. This CDR3 is 14 amino acids long. Trimming took 2 bases from V and 8 from J, leaving 10 bases between them. The CDR3 DNA sequence: TGTGCCAGCAGTTACCACGGAGCCGATTCACCCCTCCACTTT. Translated: CASSYHGADSPLHF.

This clonotype was observed many times. The CDR3 bases are TGCGCCAGCAGCGGGGGACTAGAGGGCTACAATGAGCAGTTCTTC. Protein: CASSGGLEGYNEQFF. The genes are TRBV5-1 and TRBJ2-1, with 8 bases fitting TRBD2. V gave up 4 bases and J gave up 3 bases; unmatched junction bases: 6. CDR3 length: 15 amino acids. From germline, CDR1 is SGHRS and CDR2 YFSETQ.

The chain joins TRBV28 to TRBJ2-7; 7 bases line up with TRBD1. Germline V gives CDR1 MDHEN, CDR2 SYDVKM. The CDR3 is 15 amino acids. Trimming at V came to 4 bases and at J to 2 bases, leaving 8 bases not matched to a gene. CDR3 nucleotide sequence: TGTGCCAGCAGTTGGGGGACAGCTATCCCCTACGAGCAGTACTTC. It is translated as CASSWGTAIPYEQYF. Based on the CDR3 plus reference TRBV28 and TRBJ2-7, the full variable domain is DVKVTQSSRYLVKRTGEKVFLECVQDMDHENMFWYRQDPGLGLRLIYFSYDVKMKEKGDIPEGYSVSREKKERFSLILESASTNQTSMYLCASSWGTAIPYEQYFGPGTRLTVT.

This clonotype was found a few times. CDR3 amino acids: CASSLAGGDYEQYF. For the CDR3, the DNA is TGTGCCAGCAGCCTGGCTGGGGGGGACTACGAGCAGTACTTC. The V gene is TRBV7-9, the J gene TRBJ2-7; TRBD2 agrees at 7 bases. This CDR3 is built from 14 residues. Germline CDR1 is SEHNR and CDR2 is FQNEAQ (reference sequence). V trimming: 5 bases; J trimming: 3 bases; junction bases outside the gene matches: 7.

This clonotype was detected a few times. The gene calls are TRBV20-1 and TRBJ1-1, with D maybe TRBD1 (5 bases). V gave up 2 bases and J gave up 4 bases, with 17 bases separating them. The CDR3 runs to 15 residues. Germline CDR1 and CDR2: DFQATT and SNEGSKA (reference sequence). The CDR3 sequence: CSARTGVGVPTEAFF. The CDR3 nucleotides are TGCAGTGCTAGAACTGGCGTAGGGGTACCCACTGAAGCTTTCTTT.

This clonotype has ten or more counts. The genes are TRBV29-1 and TRBJ1-2; D remains ambiguous. Trimming took 4 bases from V and 2 from J, leaving 5 bases between them. Germline V gene data show CDR1 as SQVTM and CDR2 as ANQGSEA. The CDR3 sequence is 11 residues long. The CDR3 DNA reads as TGCAGCGTTGCCAGAAACTATGGCTACACCTTC. It translates to CSVARNYGYTF.

This chain joins TRBV2 and TRBJ1-3; a weak D match, TRBD1 (5 bases). CDR3 length equals 14 residues. V was clipped by 6 bases and J by 1 base, with 10 bases between them. Looked up from germline, CDR1 is SNHLY and CDR2 is FYNNEI. The CDR3 sequence is CASRLSGSGNTIYF. CDR3 DNA sequence: TGTGCCAGCAGGCTATCAGGGTCTGGAAACACCATATATTTT.

The chain employs TRBV30 and TRBJ2-1; the D is unclear. Between the trimmed V and J ends, which lost 0 bases and 9 bases, there was a span of 15 bases. This CDR3 is built from 14 residues. Germline V gene data show CDR1 as GTSNPN and CDR2 as SVGIG (reference sequence). CDR3 residues: CAWSVLSGSGEQFF. In DNA, the CDR3 is TGTGCCTGGAGTGTACTGTCAGGTTCTGGTGAGCAGTTCTTC.

This chain connects TRBV6-1 to TRBJ2-1; tentatively, D is TRBD1 (6 bases). Germline loops: CDR1 MNHNS, CDR2 SASEGT. V gave up 10 bases and J gave up 0 bases, with 13 bases separating them. This CDR3 is built from 14 residues. CDR3 bases: TGTGCCACCAGGGGTTCCAGCTCCTACAATGAGCAGTTCTTC. Protein product: CATRGSSSYNEQFF.